This T cell receptor (beta chain) was identified in a study of blood T cell repertoires in COVID-19. Study as a whole: Sites across the United States, Italy and Spain contributed samples from acute and convalescent COVID-19. Sources were T cells, B-cell-depleted T cells, or PBMCs; the material itself was cDNA or gDNA.

In the study's own analysis: Estimated nucleated cell counts came from reference gene primer amplification. Produced via immunoSEQ multiplex PCR; TCRdb's table is partial and in-frame only. Clone size and the V and J calls come from that table; the DNA yielded D and trimming. There are roughly 200,000 clones in the sample; 80% to 90% occur only once, and 9.5% to 12% lies in the top ten. This CDR3 has 14 amino acids. V was trimmed by 0 bases and J by 3 bases, leaving 7 bases between them. Germline CDR1 and CDR2: SGHNT and YYREEE (reference sequence). The sequence came from a human donor with active or convalescent COVID-19. The donor label of this sample is uncertain. Sequenced input: peripheral blood. This chain connects TRBV5-4 to TRBJ2-4, with D perhaps TRBD1 (6 bases). As DNA, the CDR3 is TGTGCCAGCAGCTTGGCAGGGGACAAAAACATTCAGTACTTC. Protein sequence: CASSLAGDKNIQYF.